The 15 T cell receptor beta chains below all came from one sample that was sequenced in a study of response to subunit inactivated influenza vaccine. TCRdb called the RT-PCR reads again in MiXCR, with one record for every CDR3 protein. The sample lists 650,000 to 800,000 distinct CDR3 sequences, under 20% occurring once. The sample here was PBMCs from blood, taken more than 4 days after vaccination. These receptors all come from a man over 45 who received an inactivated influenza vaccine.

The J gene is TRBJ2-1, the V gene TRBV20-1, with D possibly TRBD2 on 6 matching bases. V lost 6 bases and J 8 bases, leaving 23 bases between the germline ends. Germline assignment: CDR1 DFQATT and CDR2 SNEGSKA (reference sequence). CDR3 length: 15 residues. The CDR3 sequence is CSASSLTRFAYEQFF. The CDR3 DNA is TGCAGTGCAAGTTCACTGACTAGATTTGCCTATGAGCAGTTCTTC.

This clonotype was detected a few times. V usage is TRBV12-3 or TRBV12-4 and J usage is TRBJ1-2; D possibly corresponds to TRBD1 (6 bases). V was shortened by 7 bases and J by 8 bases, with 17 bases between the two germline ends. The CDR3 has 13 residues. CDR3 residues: CASISQGSGGYTF. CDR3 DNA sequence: TGTGCCAGCATCTCACAGGGTTCAGGCGGCTACACCTTC.

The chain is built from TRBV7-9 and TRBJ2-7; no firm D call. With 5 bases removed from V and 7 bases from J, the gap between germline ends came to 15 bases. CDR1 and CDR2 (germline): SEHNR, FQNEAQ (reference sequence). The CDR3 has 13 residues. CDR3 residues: CASSPRTLGEQYF. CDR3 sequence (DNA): TGTGCCAGCAGCCCCCGGACGCTGGGAGAGCAGTACTTC.

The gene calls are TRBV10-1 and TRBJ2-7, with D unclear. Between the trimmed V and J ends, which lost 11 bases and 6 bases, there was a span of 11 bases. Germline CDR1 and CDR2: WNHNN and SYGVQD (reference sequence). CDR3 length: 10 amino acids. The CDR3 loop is CARSSREQYF. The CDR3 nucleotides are TGCGCCCGGAGTAGTCGCGAGCAGTACTTC.

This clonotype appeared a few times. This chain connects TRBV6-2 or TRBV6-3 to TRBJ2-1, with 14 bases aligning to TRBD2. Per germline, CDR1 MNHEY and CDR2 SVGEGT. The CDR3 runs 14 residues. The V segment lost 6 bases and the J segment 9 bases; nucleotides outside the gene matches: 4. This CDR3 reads CASSGTSGSVEQFF. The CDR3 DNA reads TGTGCCAGCAGCGGGACTAGCGGGAGCGTTGAGCAGTTCTTC.

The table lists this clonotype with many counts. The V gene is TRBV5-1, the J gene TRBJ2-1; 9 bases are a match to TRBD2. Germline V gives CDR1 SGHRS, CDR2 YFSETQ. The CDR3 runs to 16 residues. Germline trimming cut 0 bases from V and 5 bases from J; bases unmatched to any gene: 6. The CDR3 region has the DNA TGCGCCAGCAGCTTGGTAGCGGGAGCAGCTGACAATGAGCAGTTCTTC. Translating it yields CASSLVAGAADNEQFF.

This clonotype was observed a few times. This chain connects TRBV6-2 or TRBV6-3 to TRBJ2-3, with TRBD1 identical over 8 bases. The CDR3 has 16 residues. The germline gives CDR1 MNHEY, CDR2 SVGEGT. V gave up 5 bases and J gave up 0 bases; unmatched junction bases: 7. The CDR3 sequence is CASSPQDRASTDTQYF. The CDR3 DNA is TGTGCCAGCAGTCCACAGGACAGGGCCAGCACAGATACGCAGTATTTT.

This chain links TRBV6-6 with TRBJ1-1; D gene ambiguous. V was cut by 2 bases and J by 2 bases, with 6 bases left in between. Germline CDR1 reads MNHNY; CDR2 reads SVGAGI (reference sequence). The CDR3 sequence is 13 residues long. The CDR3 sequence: CASSYQLNTEAFF. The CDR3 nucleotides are TGTGCCAGCAGTTACCAACTAAACACTGAAGCTTTCTTT.

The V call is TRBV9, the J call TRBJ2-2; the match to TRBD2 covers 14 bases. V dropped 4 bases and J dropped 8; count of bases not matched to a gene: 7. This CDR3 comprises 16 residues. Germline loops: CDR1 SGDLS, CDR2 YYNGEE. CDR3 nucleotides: TGTGCCAGCAGCCCCCTGACTAGCGGGAGGGAGGGGGAGCTGTTTTTT. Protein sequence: CASSPLTSGREGELFF. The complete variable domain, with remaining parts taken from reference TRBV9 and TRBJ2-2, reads DSGVTQTPKHLITATGQRVTLRCSPRSGDLSVYWYQQSLDQGLQFLIQYYNGEERAKGNILERFSAQQFPDLHSELNLSSLELGDSALYFCASSPLTSGREGELFFGEGSRLTVL.

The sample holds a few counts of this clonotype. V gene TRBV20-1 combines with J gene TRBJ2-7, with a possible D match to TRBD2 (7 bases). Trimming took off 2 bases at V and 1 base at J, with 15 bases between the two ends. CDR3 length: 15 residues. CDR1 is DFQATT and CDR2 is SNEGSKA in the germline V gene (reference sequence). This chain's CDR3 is CSARRGGALSYEQYF. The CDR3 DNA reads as TGCAGTGCTAGAAGGGGGGGGGCTTTATCCTACGAGCAGTACTTC.

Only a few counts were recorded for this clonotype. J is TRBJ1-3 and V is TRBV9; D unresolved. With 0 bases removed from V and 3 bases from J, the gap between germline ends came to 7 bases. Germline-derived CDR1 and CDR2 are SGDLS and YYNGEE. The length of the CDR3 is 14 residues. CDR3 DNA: TGTGCCAGCAGCGTAGCGGTCGGTGGAAACACCATATATTTT. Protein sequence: CASSVAVGGNTIYF.

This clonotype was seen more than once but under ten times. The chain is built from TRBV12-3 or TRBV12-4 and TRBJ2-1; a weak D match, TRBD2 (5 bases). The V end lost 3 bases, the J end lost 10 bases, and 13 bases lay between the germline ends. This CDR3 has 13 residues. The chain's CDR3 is CASSLGLGVEQFF. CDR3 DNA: TGTGCCAGCAGTTTGGGCCTCGGGGTCGAGCAGTTCTTC.

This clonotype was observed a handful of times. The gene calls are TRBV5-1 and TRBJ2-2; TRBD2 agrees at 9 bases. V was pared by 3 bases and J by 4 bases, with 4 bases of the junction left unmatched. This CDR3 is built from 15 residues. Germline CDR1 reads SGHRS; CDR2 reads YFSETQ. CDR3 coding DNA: TGCGCCAGCAGCTGGGTAGCGGGAGCCACCGGGGAGCTGTTTTTT. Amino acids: CASSWVAGATGELFF.

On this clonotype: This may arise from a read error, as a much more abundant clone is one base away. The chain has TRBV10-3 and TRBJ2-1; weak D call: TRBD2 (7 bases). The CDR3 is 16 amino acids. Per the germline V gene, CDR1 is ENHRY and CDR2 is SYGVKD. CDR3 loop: CAFSESSGGRYNEQFF. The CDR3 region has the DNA TGTGCCTTCAGTGAGTCATCCGGGGGGCGCTACAATGAGCAGTTCTTC.

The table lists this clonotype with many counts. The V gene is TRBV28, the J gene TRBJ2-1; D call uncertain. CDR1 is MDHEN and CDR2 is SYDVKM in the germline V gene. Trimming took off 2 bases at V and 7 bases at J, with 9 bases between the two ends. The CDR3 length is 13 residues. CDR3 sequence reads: CASSLLSENEQFF. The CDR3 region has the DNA TGTGCCAGCAGTTTACTCTCGGAGAATGAGCAGTTCTTC.